The clone carrying this T cell receptor (beta chain) was seen a few times. What it recognizes is unknown. Measured with immunoSEQ multiplex PCR; TCRdb has only the in-frame clones, and not every one. The table includes tens of thousands of clones, roughly nine tenths detected once. The data are from a study of PD-1 blockade in classical Hodgkin lymphoma. As for time point: cycle 4 day 1 (C4D1), after more than 5 weeks of nivolumab. Patients all relapsed after autologous stem cell transplantation, and there was variation in brentuximab vedotin exposure. Points from the study as a whole: Repertoires differed for reasons still undefined, possibly disease activity or prior therapy. Newly diagnosed patients reportedly trailed healthy donors in baseline TCR diversity.

Sequenced here: peripheral blood mononuclear cells (PBMCs), sampled before the fourth cycle of nivolumab. The sequence derives from a human donor with classical Hodgkin lymphoma.

CDR3 in DNA: TGTGCCAGCAGTTACGAGGTTATGCGTTCACCCCTCCACTTT. This sequence encodes CASSYEVMRSPLHF. The J gene is TRBJ1-6, the V gene TRBV6-6; D gene unclear. Trimming cost V 2 bases and J 9 bases, with 11 bases left between them. Germline V gene lookup returns CDR1 MNHNY and CDR2 SVGAGI (reference sequence). This CDR3 region has 14 residues.